Listed below are T cell receptor beta chains from one sample, sequenced in a study of T cell responses to AZD1222 COVID-19 vaccine. The data were produced by immunoSEQ multiplex PCR, yet TCRdb's version contains in-frame clones alone and is incomplete. Of approximately 160,000 clones in the sample, about 90% were seen once. Sequences were derived from peripheral blood, sampled 28 days after the second AZD1222 dose. These receptor sequences come from an adult who received the AZD1222 COVID-19 vaccine. CDR3s leave out the opening cysteine and the closing phenylalanine or tryptophan. The D gene is left open where the match is weak.

- | TRBV5-1 | ASSLGVGSNTEAF
- | TRBV7-9 | ASSFGTGGYEQY
TRBD1 | TRBV7-9 | ASSYGRGHFDEAF
- | TRBV2 | ASSGSTYGYT
- | TRBV3-1/TRBV3-2 | ASSPWTKETQY
TRBD1 | TRBV27 | ASRPGQQALPDTQY
TRBD1 | TRBV6-2/TRBV6-3 | ASSQDRVSLFGANVLT
TRBD2 | TRBV5-1 | ASSLGTSGGETQY
- | TRBV2 | ASRDQGYNEQF
- | TRBV5-1 | ASRVAENSPLH
TRBD1 | TRBV18 | ASSSGTGDYGYT
- | TRBV12-3/TRBV12-4 | ASSFKDRQPQH
- | TRBV7-6 | ASSLDEGFPYEQY
TRBD1 | TRBV13 | ASSRGTGDTEAF
- | TRBV5-8 | ASSLGQNTGELF
- | TRBV7-9 | ASSPGVRVNEQY
TRBD1 | TRBV27 | ASTISPRTGIYGYT
- | TRBV25-1 | ASSKGEYTEAF
- | TRBV27 | ASSLSRDGRYGYT
- | TRBV30 | AWSVSNSRQAF
TRBD2 | TRBV2 | ASSEKREQETQY
- | TRBV28 | ASSLGRPDRGNTIY
- | TRBV18 | ASSPRQAGIMNTEAF
- | TRBV5-6 | ASSFAAGANVLT
- | TRBV5-6 | ASSLGTKGTQY
- | TRBV6-5 | ASSYSRGYNEDYT
- | TRBV13 | ASSLGGQGWGYT
- | TRBV2 | ASTTQRAQSYNEQF
- | TRBV4-1 | ASSQVDITITEAF
- | TRBV28 | ATRQQASVYGYT
TRBD1 | TRBV6-5 | ASFPLTGQLIEQY
- | TRBV11-2 | ASSLAVDQPQH